What follows describes a single T cell receptor (beta chain). The entry originates in a study of sequential checkpoint blockade in melanoma. In the study overall: Patients were randomized 1:1 to nivolumab-then-ipilimumab or ipilimumab-then-nivolumab first-line. Both treatment sequences were followed by maintenance nivolumab.

Sequencing was performed with immunoSEQ multiplex PCR; in TCRdb, only in-frame clones are kept and a portion is missing. This sample carries 17,000 or so clones, approximately 70% of them seen once, and the ten largest clones take roughly an eighth. The CDR3 length is 11 residues. Germline CDR1 and CDR2: SGDLS and YYNGEE. Trimming took 4 bases from V and 5 from J, leaving 6 bases between them. Treatment reported: randomized to nivolumab then ipilimumab (arm A) or the reverse (arm B). Patients had received no earlier DNA-damaging chemotherapy. Live CD3+CD8+ CD19− CD56− cells were sorted from PBMCs. The TCR originated in a human donor with melanoma. The sequences come from CD8+ T cells sorted from blood (inferred from file names), collected from a patient given nivolumab and ipilimumab in sequence. V gene TRBV9 combines with J gene TRBJ1-1; D is unresolved. The CDR3 protein is CASSSGTEAFF. DNA of the CDR3: TGTGCCAGCAGCTCGGGAACTGAAGCTTTCTTT.